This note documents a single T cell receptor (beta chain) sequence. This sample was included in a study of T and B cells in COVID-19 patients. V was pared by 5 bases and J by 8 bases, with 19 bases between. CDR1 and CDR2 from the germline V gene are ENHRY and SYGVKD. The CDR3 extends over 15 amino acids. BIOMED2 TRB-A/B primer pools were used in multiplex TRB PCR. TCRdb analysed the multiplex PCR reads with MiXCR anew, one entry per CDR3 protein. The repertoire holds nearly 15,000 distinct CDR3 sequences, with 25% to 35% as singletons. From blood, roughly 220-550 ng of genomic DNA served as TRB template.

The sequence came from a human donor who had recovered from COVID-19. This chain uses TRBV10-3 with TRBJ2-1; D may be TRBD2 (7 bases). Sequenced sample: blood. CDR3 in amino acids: CAISPREGGVDEQFF. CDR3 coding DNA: TGTGCCATCAGTCCCAGGGAGGGGGGAGTCGATGAGCAGTTCTTC.